The 27 T cell receptor beta chains presented below share a single source sample, sequenced in a study of shared clonotypes between healthy human individuals. This table comes from immunoSEQ multiplex PCR, and its TCRdb copy is limited to in-frame clones, with some not included. The sample consists of about 2,100,000 clones, under 95% of them appearing once. Naive CD8 cells lacked CD45RO, underwent positive selection for CCR7 and left out terminally differentiated effector memory CD45RA+ cells. The sequenced material came from naive CD8+ T cells from PBMCs. These receptors all come from a man between 18 and 29 years old in good health. Some clones in this sample may be carry-over from other donors' samples.

CDR3 residues: CASSSSGVVFNTEAFF. CDR3 sequence (DNA): TGTGCCAGCAGCTCGTCAGGGGTGGTATTCAACACTGAAGCTTTCTTT. This sequence joins TRBV5-6 and TRBJ1-1, with a weak D call TRBD1 (6 bases). Deletions cut 3 bases from V and 2 bases from J, with 17 bases between. Germline-derived CDR1 and CDR2 are SGHDT and YYEEEE. This CDR3 spans 16 amino acids.

CDR3 loop: CASSPREAPSEKLFF. DNA of the CDR3: TGTGCCAGTAGTCCTCGAGAGGCCCCCTCCGAAAAACTGTTTTTT. The chain employs TRBV19 and TRBJ1-4; D remains unclear. V was trimmed by 5 bases and J by 8 bases, leaving 18 bases between them. Germline lookup yields CDR1 LNHDA and CDR2 SQIVND (reference sequence). The CDR3 totals 15 residues.

The chain is built from TRBV28 and TRBJ1-1; D may be TRBD1 (5 bases). CDR1 and CDR2 from the germline V gene are MDHEN and SYDVKM. This CDR3 contains 16 residues. Trimming stripped 7 bases from V and 7 bases from J, with 25 bases between. The DNA of the CDR3 is TGTGCCAGCAATTCTGATCTAGAGGGAAGGGGTGATGAAGCTTTCTTT. Its protein product is CASNSDLEGRGDEAFF.

The genes are TRBV11-2 and TRBJ2-1; D is possibly TRBD1 or TRBD2 (6 bases each). V gave up 7 bases and J gave up 7 bases, with 11 bases separating them. Germline V gene data show CDR1 as SGHAT and CDR2 as FQNNGV. The CDR3 length is 12 residues. CDR3 loop: CASTQGGNEQFF. CDR3 nucleotides: TGTGCCAGCACCCAAGGGGGGAATGAGCAGTTCTTC.

About this clone: In the same sample, other DNA sequences code for this CDR3. The chain combines TRBV28 with TRBJ1-1; D might be TRBD1 (5 bases). The CDR3 loop spans 15 amino acids. The germline V gene encodes CDR1 MDHEN and CDR2 SYDVKM. Trimming removed 2 bases from V and 2 bases from J, with 12 bases in between. The CDR3 is CASSLRGGTNTEAFF. In nucleotides, the CDR3 is TGTGCCAGCAGTTTACGCGGGGGGACTAACACTGAAGCTTTCTTT.

This clone was seen only once. This chain links TRBV4-1 with TRBJ2-7; no reliable D call. The CDR3 loop spans 13 amino acids. CDR1 and CDR2 from the germline V gene are MGHRA and YSYEKL. V was pared by 1 base and J by 5 bases, with 9 bases between. DNA for the CDR3: TGCGCCAGCAGCCAAGTGAGTTCCCACGAGCAGTACTTC. Translated: CASSQVSSHEQYF.

V is TRBV10-3 and J is TRBJ2-7; weak D call: TRBD2 (6 bases). V lost 10 bases, J lost 3 bases, and 10 bases lay in between. The germline CDR1 and CDR2 sequences are ENHRY and SYGVKD. This CDR3 is 11 amino acids long. CDR3 DNA: TGTGCCAGTGGGGACTTCTACGAGCAGTACTTC. Encoded protein: CASGDFYEQYF.

The chain employs TRBV13 and TRBJ2-7, with 7 bases lining up with TRBD1. The CDR3 has 14 amino acids. The germline gives CDR1 PRHDT, CDR2 FYEKMQ (reference sequence). With V trimmed by 3 bases and J by 6 bases, 8 bases remained unmatched. In nucleotides, the CDR3 is TGTGCCAGCAGCTTGGAAGAACAGGGGCCCGAGCAGTACTTC. Amino acid sequence: CASSLEEQGPEQYF.

The chain links TRBV9 to TRBJ2-1; TRBD1 agrees at 8 bases. The CDR3 extends over 17 amino acids. After removal of 0 bases from V and 3 bases from J, the junction contained 8 bases not matched to a gene. Germline V gene lookup returns CDR1 SGDLS and CDR2 YYNGEE. The CDR3 DNA reads as TGTGCCAGCAGCGTAGTGGGATCAGGGGGCTTCTACAATGAGCAGTTCTTC. It encodes CASSVVGSGGFYNEQFF.

The rearrangement joins TRBV28 to TRBJ1-2, with 8 bases that match TRBD1. The length of the CDR3 is 15 residues. With 5 bases clipped from V and 0 bases from J, the junction kept 5 bases outside the gene matches. Germline loops: CDR1 MDHEN, CDR2 SYDVKM. CDR3 protein: CASSPQGGSNYGYTF. CDR3 nucleotide sequence: TGTGCCAGCAGTCCACAGGGGGGTTCTAACTATGGCTACACCTTC.

The chain links TRBV9 to TRBJ2-7; 9 nucleotides match TRBD2. The V segment lost 3 bases and the J segment 2 bases; nucleotides outside the gene matches: 6. Per germline, CDR1 SGDLS and CDR2 YYNGEE. There are 15 residues in the CDR3. For the CDR3, the DNA is TGTGCCAGCAGCGCCGGAGCGGGAGGCCCCTACGAGCAGTACTTC. Translated: CASSAGAGGPYEQYF. The full variable domain, completed using reference TRBV9 and TRBJ2-7, is DSGVTQTPKHLITATGQRVTLRCSPRSGDLSVYWYQQSLDQGLQFLIQYYNGEERAKGNILERFSAQQFPDLHSELNLSSLELGDSALYFCASSAGAGGPYEQYFGPGTRLTVT.

This clone was seen a single time. The chain employs TRBV6-1 and TRBJ2-7; D unresolved. The germline V and J ends were trimmed by 2 bases and 3 bases, with 23 bases remaining between them. In germline, CDR1 is MNHNS, CDR2 SASEGT. The CDR3 spans 18 residues. Here the CDR3 reads CASSEIESYIISGYEQYF. Written as DNA, the CDR3 is TGTGCCAGCAGTGAAATAGAGTCTTACATAATTAGTGGCTACGAGCAGTACTTC.

This chain connects TRBV2 to TRBJ2-1; 8 bases line up with TRBD2. Germline lookup yields CDR1 SNHLY and CDR2 FYNNEI. Germline trimming cut 7 bases from V and 6 bases from J; bases unmatched to any gene: 14. The CDR3 has 16 amino acids. The CDR3 bases are TGTGCCAGCAACCTCGACCGAGCGGGAGTAGTCAATGAGCAGTTCTTC. It specifies CASNLDRAGVVNEQFF.

This sequence joins TRBV7-7 and TRBJ2-7, with D hard to call. The germline gives CDR1 SSHAT, CDR2 FNYEAQ (reference sequence). Trimming stripped 5 bases from V and 2 bases from J, with 16 bases between. This CDR3 has 15 amino acids. The CDR3 region is CASSPAAGPAYEQYF. The CDR3 DNA is TGTGCCAGCAGCCCGGCCGCAGGACCCGCCTACGAGCAGTACTTC.

The chain has TRBV7-2 and TRBJ2-1, with 7 bases lining up with TRBD1. The V gene end was trimmed by 5 bases and the J gene end by 6 bases; junction bases not matched to a gene: 13. Germline values: CDR1 SGHTA, CDR2 FQGNSA. CDR3 length: 16 amino acids. CDR3 in DNA: TGTGCCAGCAGCCCCGTCGACAGGGAACCATTCAATGAGCAGTTCTTC. Translation gives CASSPVDREPFNEQFF.

The chain combines TRBV11-2 with TRBJ2-7, with TRBD1 identical over 8 bases. Trimming at V came to 1 base and at J to 5 bases, leaving 4 bases not matched to a gene. This CDR3 has 14 residues. CDR1 is SGHAT and CDR2 is FQNNGV in the germline V gene. CDR3 bases: TGTGCCAGCAGCTTAGGGGGACAGGCGGACGAGCAGTACTTC. This sequence encodes CASSLGGQADEQYF.

V usage is TRBV2 and J usage is TRBJ1-2, with TRBD1 as a possible D gene (5 bases). The CDR3 extends over 13 amino acids. The V end lost 8 bases, the J end lost 0 bases, and 10 bases lay between the germline ends. Germline assignment: CDR1 SNHLY and CDR2 FYNNEI. The CDR3 nucleotides read TGTGCCAGCGGGGACTTGGCTAACTATGGCTACACCTTC. This translates into CASGDLANYGYTF.

This chain links TRBV28 with TRBJ2-1, with D uncertain. Germline V lookup: CDR1 MDHEN, CDR2 SYDVKM. V lost 6 bases to trimming and J lost 8 bases, with 17 bases between them. CDR3 size: 14 residues. The CDR3 coding sequence is TGTGCCAGCAGCCTCCCCCAGCCCATGGATGAGCAGTTCTTC. This codes for CASSLPQPMDEQFF. Supplemented by reference TRBV28 and TRBJ2-1, the full variable domain reads DVKVTQSSRYLVKRTGEKVFLECVQDMDHENMFWYRQDPGLGLRLIYFSYDVKMKEKGDIPEGYSVSREKKERFSLILESASTNQTSMYLCASSLPQPMDEQFFGPGTRLTVL.

This chain uses TRBV7-9 with TRBJ2-2, with 14 bases identical to TRBD2. V trimming: 3 bases; J trimming: 1 base; junction bases outside the gene matches: 4. Germline V CDR1 and CDR2: SEHNR, FQNEAQ (reference sequence). This CDR3 spans 18 amino acids. The CDR3 coding sequence is TGTGCCAGCAGCTTGGGACTAGCGGGAGTTATGAACACCGGGGAGCTGTTTTTT. Translating gives CASSLGLAGVMNTGELFF.

This CDR3 reads CASSSPSTGIDEQFF. Here the CDR3 DNA reads TGTGCCAGCAGTTCCCCGTCGACAGGGATCGATGAGCAGTTCTTC. The rearrangement joins TRBV28 to TRBJ2-1; 7 bases are shared with TRBD1. Trimming cost V 4 bases and J 8 bases; bases outside gene matches: 11. The CDR3 spans 15 residues. Germline V CDR1 and CDR2: MDHEN, SYDVKM.

The V gene is TRBV7-9, the J gene TRBJ2-7, with D perhaps matching TRBD2 (6 bases). Germline values: CDR1 SEHNR, CDR2 FQNEAQ (reference sequence). V gave up 5 bases and J gave up 7 bases, with 9 bases separating them. The CDR3 loop spans 11 amino acids. The CDR3 loop reads CASSPAGEQYF. The CDR3 DNA sequence: TGTGCCAGCAGCCCCGCGGGGGAGCAGTACTTC.

The chain is built from TRBV5-1 and TRBJ2-7; 7 nucleotides line up with TRBD2. CDR1 is SGHRS, CDR2 YFSETQ, per germline. After removal of 0 bases from V and 12 bases from J, the junction contained 12 bases not matched to a gene. This CDR3 has 14 residues. The CDR3 sequence: CASSLESSGGRRYF. The CDR3 bases are TGCGCCAGCAGCTTGGAGAGCAGTGGCGGGAGACGGTACTTC.

The chain carries TRBV9 and TRBJ2-2, with D unclear. V was cut by 3 bases and J by 6 bases, with 12 bases left in between. From germline, CDR1 is SGDLS and CDR2 YYNGEE. CDR3 length equals 14 residues. This CDR3 is CASSADPGSGELFF. CDR3 nucleotide sequence: TGTGCCAGCAGCGCCGATCCCGGGTCCGGGGAGCTGTTTTTT.

The J gene is TRBJ2-4, the V gene TRBV28, with 7 bases matching TRBD2. The CDR3 consists of 15 residues. Germline values: CDR1 MDHEN, CDR2 SYDVKM. V shed 3 bases and J 2 bases; nucleotides not matched to a gene: 4. Here the CDR3 DNA reads TGTGCCAGCAGTTTGCGGGGGACGTCCAAAAACATTCAGTACTTC. Its translation: CASSLRGTSKNIQYF.

This clone was seen a single time. The gene calls are TRBV27 and TRBJ2-3, with 9 bases that match TRBD1. V lost 6 bases to trimming and J lost 2 bases; unmatched junction nucleotides: 3. Germline CDR1 and CDR2: MNHEY and SMNVEV (reference sequence). CDR3 length equals 14 residues. The CDR3 loop is CASRDRGYTDTQYF. CDR3 bases: TGTGCCAGCAGGGACAGGGGTTACACAGATACGCAGTATTTT.

The V and J genes are TRBV25-1 and TRBJ2-1; the match to TRBD1 covers 8 bases. V shed 3 bases and J 9 bases; nucleotides not matched to a gene: 7. In germline, CDR1 is MGHDK, CDR2 SYGVNS. This CDR3 has 14 amino acids. CDR3 loop: CASSDRQGLTEQFF. The CDR3 bases are TGTGCCAGCAGTGACCGACAGGGGTTGACTGAGCAGTTCTTC.

The chain carries TRBV7-9 and TRBJ1-1, with D maybe TRBD1 (6 bases). The CDR3 is made up of 15 amino acids. Trimming took off 4 bases at V and 2 bases at J, with 14 bases between the two ends. CDR1 and CDR2 from the germline V gene are SEHNR and FQNEAQ (reference sequence). This CDR3 reads CASSSRTVPNTEAFF. CDR3 nucleotide sequence: TGTGCCAGCAGCTCCAGGACAGTGCCAAACACTGAAGCTTTCTTT.